The T cell receptor (beta chain) under discussion was sequenced for a study of T cell repertoires in aging, cancer and after chemotherapy. Rearranged V-D-J TRB sequences were amplified with a mixed TRB-A/B primer pool. TCRdb re-called the multiplex PCR reads with MiXCR, one entry per CDR3 protein. The sample consists of roughly 18,000 distinct CDR3 sequences, less than 45% of them appearing once. The template was genomic DNA from peripheral blood, not RNA. The CDR3 runs to 17 residues. With 2 bases clipped from V and 6 bases from J, the junction kept 14 bases outside the gene matches. This clonotype was obtained from a human donor with a solid tumor. The chain employs TRBV5-3 and TRBJ2-3; 8 positions match TRBD2. TRBV5-3 is labeled an ORF, and its function is uncertain. Sequenced sample: blood. CDR3 region: CARSLITGGGNRDTQYF. The CDR3 bases are TGTGCCAGAAGCTTAATTACTGGCGGGGGGAATCGGGATACGCAGTATTTT.